This T cell receptor beta chain was captured in a study of radiotherapy plus CTLA-4 blockade in lung cancer. Study outcomes and limitations: Early blood T cell clone changes and increased post-radiation serum interferon-beta were reportedly the strongest response predictors. In blood, after radiotherapy plus ipilimumab, tumor-derived TCR clones expanded.

The study treated chemo-refractory metastatic non-small-cell lung cancer patients with focal radiation plus ipilimumab CTLA-4 blockade. This clone occurred once. Its target is not known. TCRdb's table, derived via immunoSEQ multiplex PCR, lists solely in-frame clones and lacks some. Among some 120,000 clones listed, about four fifths were seen once. The starting material was peripheral blood, obtained from a patient treated with radiotherapy plus ipilimumab. The source of this sequence is a human donor with non-small cell lung cancer that progressed on radiotherapy plus ipilimumab. Some clones in this sample may be carry-over from other donors' samples.

CDR3 protein: CASSLVGSGGVSYNEQFF. The CDR3 DNA reads TGTGCCAGCAGCTTAGTGGGTAGCGGGGGGGTCTCCTACAATGAGCAGTTCTTC. V and J are TRBV11-2 and TRBJ2-1; 11 bases fit TRBD2. The CDR3 length is 18 residues. The ends lost 1 base at V and 0 bases at J; junction bases unmatched: 5. Per germline, CDR1 SGHAT and CDR2 FQNNGV.